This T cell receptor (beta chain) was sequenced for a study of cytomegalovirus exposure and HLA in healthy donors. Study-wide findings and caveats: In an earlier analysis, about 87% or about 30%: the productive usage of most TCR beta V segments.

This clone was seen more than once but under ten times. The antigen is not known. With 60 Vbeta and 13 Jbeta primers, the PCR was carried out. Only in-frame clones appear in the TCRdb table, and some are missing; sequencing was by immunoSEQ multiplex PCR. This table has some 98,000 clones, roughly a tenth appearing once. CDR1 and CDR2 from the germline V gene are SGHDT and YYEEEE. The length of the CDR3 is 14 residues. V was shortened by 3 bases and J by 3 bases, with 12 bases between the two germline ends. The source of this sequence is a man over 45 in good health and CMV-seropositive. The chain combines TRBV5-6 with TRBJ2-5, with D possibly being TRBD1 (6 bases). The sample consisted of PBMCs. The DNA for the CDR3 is TGTGCCAGCAGCTCAGGGGCGGTAAAAGAGACCCAGTACTTC. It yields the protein CASSSGAVKETQYF.